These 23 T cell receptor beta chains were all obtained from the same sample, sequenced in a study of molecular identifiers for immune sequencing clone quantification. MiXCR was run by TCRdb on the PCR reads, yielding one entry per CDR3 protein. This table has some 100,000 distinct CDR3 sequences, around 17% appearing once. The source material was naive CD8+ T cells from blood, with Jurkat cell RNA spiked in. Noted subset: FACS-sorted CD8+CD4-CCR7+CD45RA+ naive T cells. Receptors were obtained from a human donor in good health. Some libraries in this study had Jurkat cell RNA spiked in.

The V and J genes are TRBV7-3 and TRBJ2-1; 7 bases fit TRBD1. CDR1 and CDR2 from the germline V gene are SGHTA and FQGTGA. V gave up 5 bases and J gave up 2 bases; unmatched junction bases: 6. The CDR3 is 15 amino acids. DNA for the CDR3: TGTGCCAGCAGCGAACCGGGACAGCCCTACAATGAGCAGTTCTTC. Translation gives CASSEPGQPYNEQFF.

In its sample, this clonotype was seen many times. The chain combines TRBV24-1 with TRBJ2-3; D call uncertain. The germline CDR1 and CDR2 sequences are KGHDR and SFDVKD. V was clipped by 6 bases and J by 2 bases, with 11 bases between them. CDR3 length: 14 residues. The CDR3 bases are TGTGCCACCAGTCGGGCGGAACCCACAGATACGCAGTATTTT. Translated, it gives CATSRAEPTDTQYF.

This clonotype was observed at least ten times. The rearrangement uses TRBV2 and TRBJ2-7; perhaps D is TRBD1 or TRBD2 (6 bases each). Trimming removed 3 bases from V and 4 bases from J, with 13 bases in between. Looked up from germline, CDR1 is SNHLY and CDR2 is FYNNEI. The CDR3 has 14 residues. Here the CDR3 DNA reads TGTGCCAGCAGTGAGGTGGGGGGCGGTTACGAGCAGTACTTC. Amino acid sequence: CASSEVGGGYEQYF.

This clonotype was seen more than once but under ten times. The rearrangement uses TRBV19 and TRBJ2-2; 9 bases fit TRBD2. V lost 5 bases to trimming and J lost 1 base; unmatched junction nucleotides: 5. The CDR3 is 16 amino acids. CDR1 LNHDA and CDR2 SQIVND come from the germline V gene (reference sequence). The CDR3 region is CASSAPSGMNTGELFF. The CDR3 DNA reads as TGTGCCAGTAGTGCCCCTAGCGGGATGAACACCGGGGAGCTGTTTTTT.

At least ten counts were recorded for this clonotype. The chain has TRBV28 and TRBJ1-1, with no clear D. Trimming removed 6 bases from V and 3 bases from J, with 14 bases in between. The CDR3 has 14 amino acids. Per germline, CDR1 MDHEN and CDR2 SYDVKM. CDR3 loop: CASRFDMVDTEAFF. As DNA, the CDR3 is TGTGCCAGCAGGTTTGACATGGTGGACACTGAAGCTTTCTTT.

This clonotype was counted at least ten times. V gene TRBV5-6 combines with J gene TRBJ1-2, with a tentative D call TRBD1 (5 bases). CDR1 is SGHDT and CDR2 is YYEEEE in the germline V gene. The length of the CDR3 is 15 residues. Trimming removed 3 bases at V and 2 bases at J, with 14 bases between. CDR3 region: CASSSRNGANYGYTF. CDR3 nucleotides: TGTGCCAGCAGCTCCCGAAACGGGGCAAACTATGGCTACACCTTC.

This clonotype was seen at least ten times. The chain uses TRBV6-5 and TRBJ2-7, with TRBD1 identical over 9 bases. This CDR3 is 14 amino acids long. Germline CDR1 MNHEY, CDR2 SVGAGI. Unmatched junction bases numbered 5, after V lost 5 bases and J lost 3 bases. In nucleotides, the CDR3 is TGTGCCAGCAGTCCTCAGACAGGGGGCTACGAGCAGTACTTC. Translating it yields CASSPQTGGYEQYF.

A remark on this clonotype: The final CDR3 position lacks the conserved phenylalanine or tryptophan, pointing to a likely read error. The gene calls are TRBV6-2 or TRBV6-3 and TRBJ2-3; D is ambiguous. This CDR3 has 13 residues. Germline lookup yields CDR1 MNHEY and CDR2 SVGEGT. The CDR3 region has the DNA TGCGCCAGCAGCCCTACTTACTGGGATACGCAGTATTCT. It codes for CASSPTYWDTQYS.

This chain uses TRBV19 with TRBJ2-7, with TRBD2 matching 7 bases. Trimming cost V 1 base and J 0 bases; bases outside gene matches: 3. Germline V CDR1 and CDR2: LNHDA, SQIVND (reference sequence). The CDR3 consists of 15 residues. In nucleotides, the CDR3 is TGTGCCAGTAGTATAGTCGGGGGGAACTCCTACGAGCAGTACTTC. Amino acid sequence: CASSIVGGNSYEQYF. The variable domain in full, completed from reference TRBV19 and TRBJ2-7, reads DGGITQSPKYLFRKEGQNVTLSCEQNLNHDAMYWYRQDPGQGLRLIYYSQIVNDFQKGDIAEGYSVSREKKESFPLTVTSAQKNPTAFYLCASSIVGGNSYEQYFGPGTRLTVT.

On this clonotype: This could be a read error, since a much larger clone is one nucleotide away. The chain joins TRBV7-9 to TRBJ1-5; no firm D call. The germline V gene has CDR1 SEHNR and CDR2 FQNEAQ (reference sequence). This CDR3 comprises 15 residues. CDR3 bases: TGTGCCAGCAGCTTAGCGCTCGGTGAAAATCGGCCCCAGCATTTT. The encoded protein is CASSLALGENRPQHF.

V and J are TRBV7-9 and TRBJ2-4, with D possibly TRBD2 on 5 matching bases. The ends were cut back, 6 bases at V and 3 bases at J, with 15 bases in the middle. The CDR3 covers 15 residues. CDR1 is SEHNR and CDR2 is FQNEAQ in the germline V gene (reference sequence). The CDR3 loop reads CASSHREALKNIQYF. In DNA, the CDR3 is TGTGCCAGCAGTCACCGGGAAGCACTCAAAAACATTCAGTACTTC.

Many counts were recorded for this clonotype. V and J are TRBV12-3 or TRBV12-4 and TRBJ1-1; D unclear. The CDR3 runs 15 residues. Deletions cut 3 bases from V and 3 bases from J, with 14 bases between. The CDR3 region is CASSFFQVGDTEAFF. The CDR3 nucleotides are TGTGCCAGCAGTTTTTTTCAAGTGGGAGACACTGAAGCTTTCTTT.

The CDR3 DNA reads as TGTGCCATCAGTGAGATGACAGATTTTAAATCTGGGGCCAACGTCCTGACTTTC. It yields the protein CAISEMTDFKSGANVLTF. The J gene is TRBJ2-6, the V gene TRBV10-3, with D possibly TRBD1 on 5 matching bases. V lost 2 bases and J lost 1, with 15 bases in between. The CDR3 sequence is 18 residues long. Per the germline V gene, CDR1 is ENHRY and CDR2 is SYGVKD.

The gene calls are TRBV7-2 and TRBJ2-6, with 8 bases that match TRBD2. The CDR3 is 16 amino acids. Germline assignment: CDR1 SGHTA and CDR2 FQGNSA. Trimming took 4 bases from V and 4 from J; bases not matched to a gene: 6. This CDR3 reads CASSWTSYSGANVLTF. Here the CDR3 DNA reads TGTGCCAGCAGCTGGACTAGCTACTCCGGGGCCAACGTCCTGACTTTC.

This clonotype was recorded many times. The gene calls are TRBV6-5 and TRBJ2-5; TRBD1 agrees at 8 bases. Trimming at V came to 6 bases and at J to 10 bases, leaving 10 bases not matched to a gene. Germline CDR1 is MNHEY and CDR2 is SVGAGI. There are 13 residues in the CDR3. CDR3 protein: CASSPGQGADQYF. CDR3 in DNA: TGTGCCAGCAGCCCTGGACAGGGCGCTGACCAGTACTTC.

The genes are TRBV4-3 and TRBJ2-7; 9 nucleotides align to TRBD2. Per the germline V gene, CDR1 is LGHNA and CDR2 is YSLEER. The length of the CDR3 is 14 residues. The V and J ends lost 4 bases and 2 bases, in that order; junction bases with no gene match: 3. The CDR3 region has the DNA TGCGCCAGCAGCCCCCGACTAGCGGCCTACGAGCAGTACTTC. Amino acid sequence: CASSPRLAAYEQYF.

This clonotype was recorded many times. The CDR3 region is CSVAGIAYNEQFF. CDR3 bases: TGCAGCGTTGCAGGGATCGCCTACAATGAGCAGTTCTTC. The chain recombines TRBV29-1 with TRBJ2-1; possible D gene TRBD1, 5 bases. Germline V gene lookup returns CDR1 SQVTM and CDR2 ANQGSEA. Trimming removed 4 bases at V and 2 bases at J, with 9 bases between. The CDR3 extends over 13 amino acids.

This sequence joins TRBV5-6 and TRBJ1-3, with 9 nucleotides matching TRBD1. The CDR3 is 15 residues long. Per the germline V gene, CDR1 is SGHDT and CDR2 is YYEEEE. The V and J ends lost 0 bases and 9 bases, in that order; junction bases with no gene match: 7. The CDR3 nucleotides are TGTGCCAGCAGCTTGGAGGGACAGGGCGGCAGCACCATATATTTT. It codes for CASSLEGQGGSTIYF.

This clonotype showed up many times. CDR3 nucleotide sequence: TGTGCCAGCAGCCCCGGACTAGCGGGGGACAATGAGCAGTTCTTC. It is translated as CASSPGLAGDNEQFF. The rearrangement links TRBV11-2 to TRBJ2-1; 13 nucleotides match TRBD2. V shed 5 bases, J shed 5 bases, and the junction held 3 bases outside the gene matches. Germline V gives CDR1 SGHAT, CDR2 FQNNGV. CDR3 length: 15 amino acids.

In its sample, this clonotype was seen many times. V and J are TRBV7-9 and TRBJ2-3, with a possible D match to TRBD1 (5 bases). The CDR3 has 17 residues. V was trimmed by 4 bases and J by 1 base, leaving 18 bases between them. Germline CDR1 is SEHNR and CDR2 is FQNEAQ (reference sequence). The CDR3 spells CASSSTTDGQRTDTQYF. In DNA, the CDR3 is TGTGCCAGCAGCTCAACAACCGACGGACAACGCACAGATACGCAGTATTTT.

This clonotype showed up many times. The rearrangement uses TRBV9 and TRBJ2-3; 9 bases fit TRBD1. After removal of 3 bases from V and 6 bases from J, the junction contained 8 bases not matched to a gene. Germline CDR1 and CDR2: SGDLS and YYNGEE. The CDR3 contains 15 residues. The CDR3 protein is CASSGRTGEADTQYF. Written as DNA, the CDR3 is TGTGCCAGCAGCGGCCGGACAGGGGAGGCCGATACGCAGTATTTT.

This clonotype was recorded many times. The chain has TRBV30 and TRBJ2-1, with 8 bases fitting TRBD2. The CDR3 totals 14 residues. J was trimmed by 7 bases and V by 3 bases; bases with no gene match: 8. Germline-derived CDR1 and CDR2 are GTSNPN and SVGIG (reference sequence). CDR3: CAWRQRETWNEQFF. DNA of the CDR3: TGTGCCTGGAGACAGCGGGAGACATGGAATGAGCAGTTCTTC.

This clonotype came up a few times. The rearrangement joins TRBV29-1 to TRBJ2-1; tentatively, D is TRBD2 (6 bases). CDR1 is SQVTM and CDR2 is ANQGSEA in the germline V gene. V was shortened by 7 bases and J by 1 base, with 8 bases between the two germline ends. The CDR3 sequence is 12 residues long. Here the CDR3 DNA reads TGCAGCGGGAGGGATTCCTACAATGAGCAGTTCTTC. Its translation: CSGRDSYNEQFF.